This T cell receptor beta chain originates from a study of blood T cell repertoires in COVID-19. Study background: The United States, Italy and Spain were the sources of the acute and convalescent COVID-19 samples.

Trimming cost V 7 bases and J 0 bases; bases outside gene matches: 9. The germline CDR1 and CDR2 sequences are MDHEN and SYDVKM. The CDR3 is made up of 16 amino acids. Original processing methods: For nucleated cells, counts were estimated from reference gene primer amplification. The assay was immunoSEQ multiplex PCR, and TCRdb's table has in-frame clones only and misses some. D and trimming come from the DNA, and the V and J calls and clone size come from that table. The sample lists about 240,000 clones; 75% to 90% were seen once. This study enrolled people aged 18 to 89 from under 25 US geographic areas. Symptom resolution, clearance, or two negative PCRs marked donors in Cohort 3 as recovered.

The specimen sequenced was PBMCs or T cells enriched from blood (not recorded which). The receptor was isolated from a woman under 40 who had recovered from COVID-19. This rearrangement joins TRBV28 to TRBJ1-3; 7 bases are a match to TRBD1. CDR3 sequence reads: CASTPWDSRSGNTIYF. In DNA, the CDR3 is TGTGCCAGCACCCCCTGGGACAGTCGCTCTGGAAACACCATATATTTT.